This T cell receptor (beta chain) stems from a study of blood T cell repertoires in COVID-19. Measured with immunoSEQ multiplex PCR; TCRdb has only the in-frame clones, and not every one. The sample contains some 48,000 clones, about 90% of which appear only once. This receptor was identified in a human donor in a cohort sampled during active COVID-19. The sample taken for sequencing was peripheral blood.

The CDR3 here is CASSTRRTRGFKNIQYF. CDR3 nucleotides: TGTGCCAGTAGTACCCGCCGGACTAGGGGATTCAAAAACATTCAGTACTTC. The rearrangement uses TRBV19 and TRBJ2-4; 7 nucleotides line up with TRBD2. This CDR3 is built from 17 residues. Germline CDR1 is LNHDA and CDR2 is SQIVND (reference sequence). J was trimmed by 3 bases and V by 4 bases; bases with no gene match: 12.